Given below is one T cell receptor (beta chain) in context. Its antigen remains unknown. These data originate in a study of cytomegalovirus exposure and HLA in healthy donors. Study findings and constraints: Analyzed later, association rates of TCRs varied across HLA loci, with DRB1 most and HLA-C fewest.

The CDR3 spans 15 residues. Trimming took off 3 bases at V and 7 bases at J, with 19 bases between the two ends. The germline gives CDR1 SGHRS, CDR2 YFSETQ. Primers for the PCR totalled 60 Vbeta and 13 Jbeta. The method was immunoSEQ multiplex PCR; TCRdb's version includes in-frame clones alone and lacks a portion of them. This sample yields about 190,000 clones, of which 70% to 90% are seen a single time; approximately 1.9% belongs to the top ten. The chain has TRBV5-1 and TRBJ1-2; tentatively, D is TRBD1 (6 bases). The source is a woman aged 18-29 years in good health and CMV-seronegative. Sequenced: PBMCs. The CDR3 protein is CASSWSGGARGGYTF. CDR3 coding DNA: TGCGCCAGCAGCTGGAGTGGGGGGGCGCGAGGTGGCTACACCTTC.